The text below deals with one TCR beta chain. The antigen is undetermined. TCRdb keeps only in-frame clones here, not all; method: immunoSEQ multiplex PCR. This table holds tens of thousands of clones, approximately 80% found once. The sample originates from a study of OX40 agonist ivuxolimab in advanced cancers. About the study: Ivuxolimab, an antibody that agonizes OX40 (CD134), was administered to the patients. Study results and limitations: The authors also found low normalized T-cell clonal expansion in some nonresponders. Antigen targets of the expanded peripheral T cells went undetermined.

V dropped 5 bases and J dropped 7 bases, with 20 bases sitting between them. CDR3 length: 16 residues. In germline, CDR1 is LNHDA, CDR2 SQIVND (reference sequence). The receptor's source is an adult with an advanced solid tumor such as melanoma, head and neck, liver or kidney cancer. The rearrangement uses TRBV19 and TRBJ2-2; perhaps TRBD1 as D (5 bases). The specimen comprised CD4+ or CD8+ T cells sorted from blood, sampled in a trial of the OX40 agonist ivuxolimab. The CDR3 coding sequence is TGTGCCAGTAGTCCGCCCTCCGCCAGGGTGGTCGGGGAGCTGTTTTTT. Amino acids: CASSPPSARVVGELFF.